This T cell receptor beta chain stems from a study of CD8 T cells in Susac syndrome. Germline trimming cut 0 bases from V and 6 bases from J; bases unmatched to any gene: 6. Germline V lookup: CDR1 DFQATT, CDR2 SNEGSKA (reference sequence). The CDR3 is 14 amino acids. Random-hexamer reverse transcription was applied to roughly 0.5 to 1 ug RNA. TCRdb ran MiXCR on the immunoSEQ multiplex PCR reads and lists one entry per CDR3 protein. The sample has approximately 220,000 distinct CDR3 sequences, 92% seen once. The receptor's source is a human donor with multiple sclerosis. The genes are TRBV20-1 and TRBJ2-7; 9 nucleotides align to TRBD2. Sequencing was carried out using CD8+ T cells from PBMCs. The CDR3, as DNA: TGCAGTGCTAGAGATCTCGGGACTAGCAGCGAGCAGTACTTC. This translates into CSARDLGTSSEQYF.